Each of the 25 T cell receptor beta chains below was sequenced from the same sample in a study of cytomegalovirus exposure and HLA in healthy donors. In the PCR, 60 Vbeta and 13 Jbeta primers were used. The method was immunoSEQ multiplex PCR; TCRdb's version includes in-frame clones alone and lacks a portion of them. The sample lists fewer than 150,000 clones; around 77% were seen once. Source material: PBMCs. The receptors come from a man in his thirties or forties in good health and CMV-seronegative.

The J gene is TRBJ1-2, the V gene TRBV27; D is possibly TRBD1 (6 bases). From germline, CDR1 is MNHEY and CDR2 SMNVEV (reference sequence). Deletions cut 3 bases from V and 3 bases from J, with 11 bases between. The CDR3 runs to 14 residues. Written as DNA, the CDR3 is TGTGCCAGCAGTTTCAGCCGGACAGACTATGGCTACACCTTC. Its translation: CASSFSRTDYGYTF.

V usage is TRBV6-5 and J usage is TRBJ1-3; 11 bases line up with TRBD1. V lost 2 bases, J lost 4 bases, and 4 bases stayed unmatched. CDR1 and CDR2 from the germline V gene are MNHEY and SVGAGI. The CDR3 totals 16 residues. The DNA of the CDR3 is TGTGCCAGCAGTTACGAAGGACAGGGGGCGGGAAACACCATATATTTT. Translated: CASSYEGQGAGNTIYF.

The rearrangement links TRBV5-5 to TRBJ2-2; D might be TRBD1 (6 bases). The length of the CDR3 is 15 residues. Trimming left V 4 bases short and J 5 bases short, with 15 bases between. Germline CDR1 reads SGHKS; CDR2 reads YYEKEE (reference sequence). In DNA form, the CDR3 reads TGTGCCAGCAGCCCCCCGAGGGGGATTACCGGGGAGCTGTTTTTT. Its translation: CASSPPRGITGELFF.

This clone came up a few times. The CDR3 here is CASSSFQGEGGSYEQYF. CDR3 bases: TGTGCCAGCAGCTCCTTCCAGGGGGAAGGGGGTAGCTACGAGCAGTACTTC. The chain has TRBV5-5 and TRBJ2-7; 7 positions match TRBD1. Per the germline V gene, CDR1 is SGHKS and CDR2 is YYEKEE (reference sequence). The CDR3 is 17 amino acids. The ends lost 3 bases at V and 3 bases at J; junction bases unmatched: 15.

This rearrangement joins TRBV15 to TRBJ2-3; 13 bases align to TRBD2. CDR3 length: 15 residues. From germline, CDR1 is LNHNV and CDR2 YYDKDF (reference sequence). V lost 0 bases, J lost 7 bases, and 1 base stayed unmatched. The CDR3 here is CATSRDGTSGNTQYF. The CDR3 DNA reads as TGTGCCACCAGCAGAGATGGGACTAGCGGGAATACGCAGTATTTT.

The J gene is TRBJ1-3, the V gene TRBV28, with D maybe TRBD1 (5 bases). This CDR3 spans 17 amino acids. Germline V gene data show CDR1 as MDHEN and CDR2 as SYDVKM. V gave up 6 bases and J gave up 0 bases, with 18 bases separating them. The CDR3 region has the DNA TGTGCCAGCAGCGCGGGGGGGACCCTATTCTCTGGAAACACCATATATTTT. The encoded protein is CASSAGGTLFSGNTIYF.

This chain joins TRBV5-1 and TRBJ2-5; D might be TRBD2 (5 bases). The CDR3 extends over 13 amino acids. Per germline, CDR1 SGHRS and CDR2 YFSETQ. With 0 bases removed from V and 4 bases from J, the gap between germline ends came to 7 bases. CDR3 residues: CASSLGGRETQYF. The CDR3 nucleotides read TGCGCCAGCAGCTTGGGAGGGAGAGAGACCCAGTACTTC. Full variable domain (missing parts from reference TRBV5-1 and TRBJ2-5): KAGVTQTPRYLIKTRGQQVTLSCSPISGHRSVSWYQQTPGQGLQFLFEYFSETQRNKGNFPGRFSGRQFSNSRSEMNVSTLELGDSALYLCASSLGGRETQYFGPGTRLLVL.

This clone was picked up one time. The chain is built from TRBV27 and TRBJ2-6; 7 nucleotides line up with TRBD1. Germline lookup yields CDR1 MNHEY and CDR2 SMNVEV (reference sequence). V lost 6 bases, J lost 4 bases, and 6 bases stayed unmatched. This CDR3 has 15 residues. This chain's CDR3 is CASRTQGYGANVLTF. In DNA, the CDR3 is TGTGCCAGCAGAACACAGGGGTACGGGGCCAACGTCCTGACTTTC.

This chain joins TRBV6-5 and TRBJ2-5, with TRBD2 identical over 8 bases. This CDR3 has 15 residues. Germline CDR1 reads MNHEY; CDR2 reads SVGAGI. With V trimmed by 2 bases and J by 4 bases, 6 bases remained unmatched. CDR3 nucleotides: TGTGCCAGCAGTTACGGACTCAGCGGGGGAGAGACCCAGTACTTC. It codes for CASSYGLSGGETQYF.

The chain carries TRBV5-1 and TRBJ2-1; 9 bases map to TRBD2. This CDR3 comprises 15 residues. V shed 1 base, J shed 10 bases, and the junction held 9 bases outside the gene matches. CDR1 and CDR2 from the germline V gene are SGHRS and YFSETQ. As DNA, the CDR3 is TGCGCCAGCAGCTTGTTGGCGGGGGGGTCAAGGGAGCAGTTCTTC. Amino acids: CASSLLAGGSREQFF.

Concerning this clone itself: Germline is not matched at one junction end, which may reflect a read error. This sequence joins TRBV30 and TRBJ1-1; weak D call: TRBD1 (6 bases). Looked up from germline, CDR1 is GTSNPN and CDR2 is SVGIG (reference sequence). The CDR3 is made up of 12 amino acids. CDR3 bases: TGTGCCTGGGACACAGGGAACCCTGAAGCTTTCTTT. Its protein is CAWDTGNPEAFF.

The chain recombines TRBV6-5 with TRBJ2-7; D possibly corresponds to TRBD1 (6 bases). The CDR3 is made up of 13 amino acids. Trimming shortened V by 0 bases and J by 6 bases, and 9 bases separated the two germline ends. From germline, CDR1 is MNHEY and CDR2 SVGAGI. The CDR3 DNA reads TGTGCCAGCAGTTACTCAGGGGGTCCCGAGCAGTACTTC. This encodes CASSYSGGPEQYF.

The chain employs TRBV2 and TRBJ2-7; 13 bases are a match to TRBD2. The V gene end was trimmed by 3 bases and the J gene end by 6 bases; junction bases not matched to a gene: 5. Germline lookup yields CDR1 SNHLY and CDR2 FYNNEI. This CDR3 spans 15 amino acids. CDR3 sequence (DNA): TGTGCCAGCAGTGACGTGACTAGCGGGAGGCCCGAGCAGTACTTC. This encodes CASSDVTSGRPEQYF.

This clone was seen a single time. The J gene is TRBJ1-1, the V gene TRBV29-1; 9 bases are shared with TRBD1. The CDR3 is 13 amino acids. In germline, CDR1 is SQVTM, CDR2 ANQGSEA. With V trimmed by 6 bases and J by 1 base, 3 bases remained unmatched. CDR3 nucleotides: TGCAGCGTACAGGGACAGGGGAACACTGAAGCTTTCTTT. This gives the protein CSVQGQGNTEAFF. Full variable domain (rest looked up from reference TRBV29-1 and TRBJ1-1): SAVISQKPSRDICQRGTSLTIQCQVDSQVTMMFWYRQQPGQSLTLIATANQGSEATYESGFVIDKFPISRPNLTFSTLTVSNMSPEDSSIYLCSVQGQGNTEAFFGQGTRLTVV.

This clone was seen more than once but under ten times. The chain is built from TRBV29-1 and TRBJ2-7, with D uncertain. Trimming took off 8 bases at V and 0 bases at J, with 14 bases between the two ends. The CDR3 is made up of 13 amino acids. CDR1 and CDR2 (germline): SQVTM, ANQGSEA. The CDR3 nucleotides are TGCAGCCTAGTGTTACCCAGCTCCTACGAGCAGTACTTC. Translated, it gives CSLVLPSSYEQYF.

The genes are TRBV5-1 and TRBJ2-5; 7 bases map to TRBD2. Germline CDR1 and CDR2: SGHRS and YFSETQ. The CDR3 runs to 14 residues. The V gene end was trimmed by 5 bases and the J gene end by 5 bases; junction bases not matched to a gene: 9. The CDR3 loop reads CASRLSGIQETQYF. In DNA, the CDR3 is TGCGCCAGCAGGTTGAGCGGGATCCAGGAGACCCAGTACTTC. The whole variable domain, filled in from reference TRBV5-1 and TRBJ2-5, reads KAGVTQTPRYLIKTRGQQVTLSCSPISGHRSVSWYQQTPGQGLQFLFEYFSETQRNKGNFPGRFSGRQFSNSRSEMNVSTLELGDSALYLCASRLSGIQETQYFGPGTRLLVL.

The chain is built from TRBV9 and TRBJ1-1; TRBD1 matches at 8 bases. The germline CDR1 and CDR2 sequences are SGDLS and YYNGEE. The CDR3 runs to 14 residues. V gave up 4 bases and J gave up 6 bases; unmatched junction bases: 8. DNA of the CDR3: TGTGCCAGCAGCCCCACAGGGGGTAGCCCTGAAGCTTTCTTT. It encodes CASSPTGGSPEAFF. Full variable domain (rest looked up from reference TRBV9 and TRBJ1-1): DSGVTQTPKHLITATGQRVTLRCSPRSGDLSVYWYQQSLDQGLQFLIQYYNGEERAKGNILERFSAQQFPDLHSELNLSSLELGDSALYFCASSPTGGSPEAFFGQGTRLTVV.

V gene TRBV11-3 combines with J gene TRBJ2-3; the D is unclear. The length of the CDR3 is 13 residues. CDR1 and CDR2 from the germline V gene are SGHNT and YENEEA. The V and J ends lost 5 bases and 2 bases respectively, with 8 bases between them. The CDR3 loop reads CASSPVATDTQYF. Written as DNA, the CDR3 is TGTGCCAGCAGCCCCGTGGCCACAGATACGCAGTATTTT.

This clone was detected a few times. This chain links TRBV2 with TRBJ2-1; 8 bases agree with TRBD2. Germline values: CDR1 SNHLY, CDR2 FYNNEI. This CDR3 contains 14 residues. J gave up 6 bases and V 5 bases, and 6 bases lay outside the gene matches. The CDR3, as DNA: TGTGCCAGCAGTCTCCGACTAGCGAGCAATGAGCAGTTCTTC. It translates to CASSLRLASNEQFF. The full variable domain, rest sourced from reference TRBV2 and TRBJ2-1, is EPEVTQTPSHQVTQMGQEVILRCVPISNHLYFYWYRQILGQKVEFLVSFYNNEISEKSEIFDDQFSVERPDGSNFTLKIRSTKLEDSAMYFCASSLRLASNEQFFGPGTRLTVL.

The chain joins TRBV29-1 to TRBJ2-7; the D gene is possibly TRBD2 (6 bases). The CDR3 runs to 12 residues. The germline V gene encodes CDR1 SQVTM and CDR2 ANQGSEA. V was pared by 4 bases and J by 6 bases, with 13 bases between. CDR3 amino acids: CSVARVEGEQYF. CDR3 coding DNA: TGCAGCGTTGCCCGGGTGGAGGGCGAGCAGTACTTC.

V usage is TRBV5-8 and J usage is TRBJ1-2, with D possibly TRBD1 on 5 matching bases. The germline gives CDR1 SGHTS, CDR2 YDEGEE. The germline V and J ends were trimmed by 4 bases and 3 bases, with 16 bases remaining between them. This CDR3 is built from 15 residues. In nucleotides, the CDR3 is TGTGCCAGCAGCCTTCCCGCGGTCAGGGACTATGGCTACACCTTC. This sequence encodes CASSLPAVRDYGYTF.

The chain links TRBV2 to TRBJ1-3, with unresolved D. V was clipped by 2 bases and J by 0 bases, with 8 bases between them. Looked up from germline, CDR1 is SNHLY and CDR2 is FYNNEI. The CDR3 consists of 15 residues. The DNA for the CDR3 is TGTGCCAGCAGTGAACGGCGGATCTCTGGAAACACCATATATTTT. It encodes CASSERRISGNTIYF.

This sequence joins TRBV10-3 and TRBJ2-6, with TRBD1 matching over 7 bases. Germline loops: CDR1 ENHRY, CDR2 SYGVKD. The CDR3 is made up of 19 amino acids. V lost 2 bases to trimming and J lost 3 bases; unmatched junction nucleotides: 13. CDR3 loop: CAISEVQIYRGGGANVLTF. The CDR3 region has the DNA TGTGCCATCAGTGAGGTTCAGATTTACAGGGGCGGTGGGGCCAACGTCCTGACTTTC.

V usage is TRBV9 and J usage is TRBJ2-2; 7 bases agree with TRBD1. Germline V gives CDR1 SGDLS, CDR2 YYNGEE. This CDR3 is built from 14 residues. After removal of 5 bases from V and 5 bases from J, the junction contained 6 bases not matched to a gene. CDR3 sequence: CASRATGSTGELFF. In nucleotides, the CDR3 is TGTGCCAGCAGAGCGACAGGGTCTACCGGGGAGCTGTTTTTT.

The chain uses TRBV18 and TRBJ2-3; 7 bases fit TRBD2. Germline V CDR1 and CDR2: KGHSH, LQKENI. Unmatched junction bases numbered 4, after V lost 0 bases and J lost 1 base. The CDR3 consists of 16 residues. CDR3 region: CASSPPSSGRTDTQYF. CDR3 nucleotide sequence: TGTGCCAGCTCACCACCGTCTAGCGGACGCACAGATACGCAGTATTTT.